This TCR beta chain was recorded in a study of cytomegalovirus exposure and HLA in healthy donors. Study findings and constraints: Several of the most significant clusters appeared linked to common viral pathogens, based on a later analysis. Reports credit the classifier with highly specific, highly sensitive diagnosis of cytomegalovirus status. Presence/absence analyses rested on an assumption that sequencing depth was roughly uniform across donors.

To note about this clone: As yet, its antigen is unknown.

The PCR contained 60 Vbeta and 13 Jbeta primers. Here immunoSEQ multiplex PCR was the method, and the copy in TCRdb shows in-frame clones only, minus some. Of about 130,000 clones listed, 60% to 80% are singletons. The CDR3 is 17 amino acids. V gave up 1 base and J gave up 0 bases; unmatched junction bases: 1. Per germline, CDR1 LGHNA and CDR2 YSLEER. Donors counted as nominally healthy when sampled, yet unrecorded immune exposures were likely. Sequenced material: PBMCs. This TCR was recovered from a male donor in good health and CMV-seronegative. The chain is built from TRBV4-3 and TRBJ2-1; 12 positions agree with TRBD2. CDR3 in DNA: TGCGCCAGCAGCCAAGCGACTAGCGGGAGCTCCTACAATGAGCAGTTCTTC. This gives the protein CASSQATSGSSYNEQFF.